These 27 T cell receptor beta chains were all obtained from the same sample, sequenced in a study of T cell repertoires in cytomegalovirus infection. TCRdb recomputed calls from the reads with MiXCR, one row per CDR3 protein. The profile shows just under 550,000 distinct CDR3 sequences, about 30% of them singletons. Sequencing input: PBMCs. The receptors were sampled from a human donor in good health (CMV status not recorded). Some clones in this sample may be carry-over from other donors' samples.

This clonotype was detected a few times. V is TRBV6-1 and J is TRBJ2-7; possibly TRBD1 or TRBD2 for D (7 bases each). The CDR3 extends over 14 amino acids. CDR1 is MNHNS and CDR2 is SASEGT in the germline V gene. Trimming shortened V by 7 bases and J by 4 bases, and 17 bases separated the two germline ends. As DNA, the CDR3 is TGTGCCAGCACCTTAAGACAGGGAGGGTACGAGCAGTACTTC. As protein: CASTLRQGGYEQYF.

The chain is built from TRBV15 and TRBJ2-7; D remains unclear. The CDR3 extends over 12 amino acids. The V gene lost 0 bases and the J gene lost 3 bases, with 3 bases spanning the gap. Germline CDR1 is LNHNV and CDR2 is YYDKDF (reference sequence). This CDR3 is CATSREGYEQYF. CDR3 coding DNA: TGTGCCACCAGCAGAGAAGGCTACGAGCAGTACTTC.

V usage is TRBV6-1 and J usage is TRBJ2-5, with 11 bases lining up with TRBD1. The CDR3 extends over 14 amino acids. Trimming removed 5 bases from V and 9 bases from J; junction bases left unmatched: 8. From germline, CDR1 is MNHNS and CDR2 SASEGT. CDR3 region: CASSSRDRGVAQYF. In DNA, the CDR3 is TGTGCCAGCAGTAGCCGGGACAGGGGGGTTGCCCAGTACTTC.

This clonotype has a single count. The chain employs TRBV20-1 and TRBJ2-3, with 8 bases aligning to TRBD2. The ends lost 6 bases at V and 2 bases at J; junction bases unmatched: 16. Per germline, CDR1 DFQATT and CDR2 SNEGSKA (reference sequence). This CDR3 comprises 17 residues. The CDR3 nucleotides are TGCAGTGCCAACGGACAAGCGGGAGCGGGGTACACAGATACGCAGTATTTT. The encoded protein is CSANGQAGAGYTDTQYF.

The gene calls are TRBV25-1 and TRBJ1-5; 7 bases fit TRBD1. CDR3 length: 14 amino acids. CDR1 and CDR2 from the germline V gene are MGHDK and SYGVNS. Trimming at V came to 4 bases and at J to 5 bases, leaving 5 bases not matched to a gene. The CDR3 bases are TGTGCCAGCAGTGCAACAGGGGACCATCAGCCCCAGCATTTT. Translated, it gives CASSATGDHQPQHF.

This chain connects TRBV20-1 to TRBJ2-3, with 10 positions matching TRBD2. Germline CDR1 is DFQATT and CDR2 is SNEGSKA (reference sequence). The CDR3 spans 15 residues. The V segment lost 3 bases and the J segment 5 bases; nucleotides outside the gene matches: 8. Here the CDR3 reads CSARISGRRGDTQYF. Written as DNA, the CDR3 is TGCAGTGCTAGGATTAGCGGGAGGAGGGGAGATACGCAGTATTTT.

The CDR3 nucleotides are TGTGCCAGTAGCCCTGCAGGGACCTACAATGAGCAGTTCTTC. This encodes CASSPAGTYNEQFF. This sequence joins TRBV19 and TRBJ2-1, with D perhaps matching TRBD1 (5 bases). The V gene lost 6 bases and the J gene lost 2 bases, with 11 bases spanning the gap. In germline, CDR1 is LNHDA, CDR2 SQIVND (reference sequence). CDR3 size: 14 residues.

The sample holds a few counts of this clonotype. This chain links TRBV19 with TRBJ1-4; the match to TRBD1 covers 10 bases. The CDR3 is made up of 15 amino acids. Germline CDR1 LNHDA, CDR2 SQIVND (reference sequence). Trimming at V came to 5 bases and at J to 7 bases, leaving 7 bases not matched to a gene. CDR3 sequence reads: CASSLTGTGVEKLFF. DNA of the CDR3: TGTGCCAGTAGTCTAACCGGGACAGGGGTTGAAAAACTGTTTTTT.

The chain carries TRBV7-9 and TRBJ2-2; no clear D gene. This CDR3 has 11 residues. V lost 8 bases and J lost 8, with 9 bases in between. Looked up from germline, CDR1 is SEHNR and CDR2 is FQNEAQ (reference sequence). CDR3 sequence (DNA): TGTGCCAGCCGTGCGGAGGGGGAGCTGTTTTTT. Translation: CASRAEGELFF.

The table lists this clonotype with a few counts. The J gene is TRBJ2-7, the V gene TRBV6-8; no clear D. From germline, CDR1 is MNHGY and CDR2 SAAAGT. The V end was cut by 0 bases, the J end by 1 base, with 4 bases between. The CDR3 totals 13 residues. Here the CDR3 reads CASSYSTSYEQYF. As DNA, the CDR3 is TGTGCCAGCAGTTACTCGACTTCCTACGAGCAGTACTTC.

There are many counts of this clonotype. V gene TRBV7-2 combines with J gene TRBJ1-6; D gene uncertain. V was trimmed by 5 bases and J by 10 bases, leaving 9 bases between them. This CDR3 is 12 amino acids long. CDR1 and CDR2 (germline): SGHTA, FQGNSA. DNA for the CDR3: TGTGCCAGCAGCCGTCCTGGATCACCCCTCCACTTT. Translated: CASSRPGSPLHF.

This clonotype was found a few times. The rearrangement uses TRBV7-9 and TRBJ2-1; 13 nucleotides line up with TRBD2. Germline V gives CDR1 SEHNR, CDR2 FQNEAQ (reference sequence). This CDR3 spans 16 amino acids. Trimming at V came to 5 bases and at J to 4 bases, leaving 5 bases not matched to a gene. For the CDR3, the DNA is TGTGCCAGCAGCGGGCGACTAGCGGGAGGTTACAATGAGCAGTTCTTC. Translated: CASSGRLAGGYNEQFF.

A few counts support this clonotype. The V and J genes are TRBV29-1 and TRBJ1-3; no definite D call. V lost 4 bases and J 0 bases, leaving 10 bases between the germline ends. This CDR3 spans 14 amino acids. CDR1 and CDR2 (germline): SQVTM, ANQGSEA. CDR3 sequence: CSVAIPSSGNTIYF. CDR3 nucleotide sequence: TGCAGCGTTGCCATTCCGAGCTCTGGAAACACCATATATTTT.

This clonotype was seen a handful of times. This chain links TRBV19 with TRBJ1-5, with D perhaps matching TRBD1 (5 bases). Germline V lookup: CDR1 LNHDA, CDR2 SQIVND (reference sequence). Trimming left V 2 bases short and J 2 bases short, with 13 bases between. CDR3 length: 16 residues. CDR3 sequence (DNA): TGTGCCAGTAGTATACGGCAGGGTTCAGGCAATCAGCCCCAGCATTTT. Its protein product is CASSIRQGSGNQPQHF.

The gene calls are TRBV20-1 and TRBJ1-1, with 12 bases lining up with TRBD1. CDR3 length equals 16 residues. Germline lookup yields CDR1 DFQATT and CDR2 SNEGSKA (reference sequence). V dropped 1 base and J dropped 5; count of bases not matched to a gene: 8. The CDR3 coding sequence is TGCAGTGCTAGAGGGGACAGGGGGCGATGGGGAACTGAAGCTTTCTTT. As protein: CSARGDRGRWGTEAFF.

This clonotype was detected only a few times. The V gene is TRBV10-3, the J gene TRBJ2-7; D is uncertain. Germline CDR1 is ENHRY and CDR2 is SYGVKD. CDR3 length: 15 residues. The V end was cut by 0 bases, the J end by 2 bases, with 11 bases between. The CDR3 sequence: CAISESVRNPYEQYF. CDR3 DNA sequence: TGTGCCATCAGTGAGTCGGTTCGGAACCCCTACGAGCAGTACTTC.

The CDR3 DNA is TGTGCCAGCAGTTTCTCCAGCGGGAGTATGTCCGGGGAGCTGTTTTTT. Protein: CASSFSSGSMSGELFF. The chain carries TRBV12-3 or TRBV12-4 and TRBJ2-2; TRBD2 matches 8 bases. J was trimmed by 6 bases and V by 3 bases; bases with no gene match: 9. CDR3 length: 16 amino acids.

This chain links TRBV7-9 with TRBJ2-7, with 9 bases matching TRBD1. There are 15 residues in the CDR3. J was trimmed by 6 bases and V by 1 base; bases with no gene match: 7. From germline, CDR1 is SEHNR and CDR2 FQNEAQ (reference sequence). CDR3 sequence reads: CASSLGGQGSREQYF. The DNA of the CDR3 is TGTGCCAGCAGCTTAGGTGGACAGGGGTCGCGCGAGCAGTACTTC. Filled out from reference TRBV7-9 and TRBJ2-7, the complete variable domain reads DTGVSQNPRHKITKRGQNVTFRCDPISEHNRLYWYRQTLGQGPEFLTYFQNEAQLEKSRLLSDRFSAERPKGSFSTLEIQRTEQGDSAMYLCASSLGGQGSREQYFGPGTRLTVT.

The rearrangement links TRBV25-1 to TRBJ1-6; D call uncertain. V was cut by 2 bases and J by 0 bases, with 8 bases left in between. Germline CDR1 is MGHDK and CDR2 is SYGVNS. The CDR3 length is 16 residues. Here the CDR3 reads CASSERRSSYNSPLHF. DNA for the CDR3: TGTGCCAGCAGTGAACGAAGGAGCTCCTATAATTCACCCCTCCACTTT. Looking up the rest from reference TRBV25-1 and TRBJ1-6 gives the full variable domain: EADIYQTPRYLVIGTGKKITLECSQTMGHDKMYWYQQDPGMELHLIHYSYGVNSTEKGDLSSESTVSRIRTEHFPLTLESARPSHTSQYLCASSERRSSYNSPLHFGNGTRLTVT.

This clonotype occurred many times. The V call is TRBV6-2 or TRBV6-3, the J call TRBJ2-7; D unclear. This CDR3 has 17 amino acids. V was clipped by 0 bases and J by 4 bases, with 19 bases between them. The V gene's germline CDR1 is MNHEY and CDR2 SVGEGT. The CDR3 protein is CASSYSPPGSLPYEQYV. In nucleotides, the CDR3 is TGTGCCAGCAGTTACTCCCCGCCAGGTAGCCTGCCGTACGAGCAGTACGTC.

CDR3 sequence reads: CASSESNQGNEQFF. The CDR3 bases are TGCGCCAGCAGTGAGTCGAATCAGGGCAATGAGCAGTTCTTC. The V gene is TRBV10-2, the J gene TRBJ2-1; a possible D gene is TRBD1 (5 bases). Germline loops: CDR1 WSHSY, CDR2 SAAADI. The length of the CDR3 is 14 residues. The ends were cut back, 0 bases at V and 6 bases at J, with 9 bases in the middle.

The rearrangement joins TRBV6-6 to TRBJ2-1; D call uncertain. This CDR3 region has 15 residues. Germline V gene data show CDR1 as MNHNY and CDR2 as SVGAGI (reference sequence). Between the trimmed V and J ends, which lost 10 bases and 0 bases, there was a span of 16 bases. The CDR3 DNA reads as TGTGCCACCGAGACGCTTATGAGCTCCTACAATGAGCAGTTCTTC. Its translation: CATETLMSSYNEQFF.

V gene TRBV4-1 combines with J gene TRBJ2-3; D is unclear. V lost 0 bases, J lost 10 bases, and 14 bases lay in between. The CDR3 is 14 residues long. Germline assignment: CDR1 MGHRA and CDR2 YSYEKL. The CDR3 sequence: CASSQDEATGSQYF. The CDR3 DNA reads TGCGCCAGCAGCCAAGATGAGGCTACCGGTTCGCAGTATTTT.

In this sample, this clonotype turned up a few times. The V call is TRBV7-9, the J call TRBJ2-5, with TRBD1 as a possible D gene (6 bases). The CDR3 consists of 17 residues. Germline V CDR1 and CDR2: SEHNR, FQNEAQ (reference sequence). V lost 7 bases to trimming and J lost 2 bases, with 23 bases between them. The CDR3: CASTLIRDIYWQETQYF. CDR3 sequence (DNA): TGTGCCAGCACTTTAATTAGGGACATCTATTGGCAAGAGACCCAGTACTTC.

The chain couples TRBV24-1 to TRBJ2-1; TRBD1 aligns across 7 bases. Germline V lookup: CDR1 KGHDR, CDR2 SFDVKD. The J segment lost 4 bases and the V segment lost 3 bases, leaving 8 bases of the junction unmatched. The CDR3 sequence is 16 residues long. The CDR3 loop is CATSDPAGGAYNEQFF. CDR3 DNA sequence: TGTGCCACCAGTGATCCCGCAGGGGGAGCATACAATGAGCAGTTCTTC.

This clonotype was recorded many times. This CDR3 is CASSLEPGPQSYEQYV. The CDR3 DNA sequence: TGTGCCAGCAGCTTAGAACCAGGGCCCCAATCCTACGAGCAGTACGTC. This chain connects TRBV7-2 to TRBJ2-7, with a tentative D call TRBD1 (5 bases). The germline CDR1 and CDR2 sequences are SGHTA and FQGNSA. The CDR3 length is 16 residues. V lost 1 base and J lost 1, with 14 bases in between.

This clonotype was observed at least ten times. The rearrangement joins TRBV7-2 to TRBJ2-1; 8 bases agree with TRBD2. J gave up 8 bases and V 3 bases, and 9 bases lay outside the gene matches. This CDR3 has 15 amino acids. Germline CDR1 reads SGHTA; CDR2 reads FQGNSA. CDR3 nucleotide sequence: TGTGCCAGCAGCTTTTTCCACGGGAGGGGTGATGAGCAGTTCTTC. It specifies CASSFFHGRGDEQFF.